The 13 T cell receptor beta chains below were found in one sample sequenced in a study of brain T cells in children with intractable seizures. Using immunoSEQ multiplex PCR, the repertoire was profiled, and TCRdb retains in-frame clones only, with some absent. The data hold 80,000 or so clones, with approximately 94% observed a single time. Source: peripheral blood, taken at surgery. These receptors were collected from a boy younger than two with tuberous sclerosis and intractable seizures.

V usage is TRBV7-6 and J usage is TRBJ2-3; D unclear. From germline, CDR1 is SGHVS and CDR2 FNYEAQ. V lost 4 bases to trimming and J lost 6 bases, with 17 bases between them. The CDR3 covers 15 residues. The chain's CDR3 is CASSYARTYSDTQYF. CDR3 DNA sequence: TGTGCCAGCAGCTACGCTAGAACTTATTCTGATACGCAGTATTTT.

The table lists this clone with a count of one. The gene calls are TRBV25-1 and TRBJ2-3; D perhaps matches TRBD2 (5 bases). Per germline, CDR1 MGHDK and CDR2 SYGVNS. V dropped 4 bases and J dropped 6 bases, with 11 bases sitting between them. The CDR3 spans 13 residues. Here the CDR3 DNA reads TGTGCCAGCAGTGGATCTAGCTGGGATACGCAGTATTTT. Its translation is CASSGSSWDTQYF.

The rearrangement uses TRBV7-9 and TRBJ2-1; TRBD2 matches at 10 bases. Germline V lookup: CDR1 SEHNR, CDR2 FQNEAQ (reference sequence). The junction had 8 bases not matched to a gene; V was cut back by 5 bases and J by 1 base. This CDR3 has 17 residues. CDR3 in DNA: TGTGCCAGCAGCCCTCGACTAGCGGGTCTTTCCTACAATGAGCAGTTCTTC. This sequence encodes CASSPRLAGLSYNEQFF.

The J gene is TRBJ2-2, the V gene TRBV18, with D possibly TRBD1 on 6 matching bases. Germline CDR1 reads KGHSH; CDR2 reads LQKENI. The V and J ends lost 6 bases and 6 bases respectively, with 20 bases between them. This CDR3 region has 16 residues. This chain's CDR3 is CASSPRRQAWPGELFF. The CDR3 DNA reads as TGTGCCAGCTCGCCCAGAAGACAGGCATGGCCCGGGGAGCTGTTTTTT.

The chain has TRBV10-3 and TRBJ2-7; tentatively, D is TRBD1 (5 bases). CDR1 and CDR2 from the germline V gene are ENHRY and SYGVKD. The CDR3 contains 13 residues. Trimming removed 7 bases at V and 2 bases at J, with 12 bases between. CDR3 in DNA: TGTGCCATCACCCCAGGGTCCACCTACGAGCAGTACTTC. This encodes CAITPGSTYEQYF.

This chain connects TRBV13 to TRBJ1-1, with D maybe TRBD1 (5 bases). The CDR3 spans 15 residues. CDR1 PRHDT and CDR2 FYEKMQ come from the germline V gene (reference sequence). The germline V and J ends were trimmed by 2 bases and 2 bases, with 12 bases remaining between them. The CDR3 DNA reads as TGTGCCAGCAGCTTAATTTGGCAGGGAAACACTGAAGCTTTCTTT. This codes for CASSLIWQGNTEAFF.

This clone was seen a few times. V and J are TRBV30 and TRBJ2-7; TRBD2 is a possible D gene (5 bases). Deletions cut 3 bases from V and 4 bases from J, with 7 bases between. The CDR3 runs 11 residues. Germline V lookup: CDR1 GTSNPN, CDR2 SVGIG (reference sequence). The CDR3: CAWSSGYEQYF. As DNA, the CDR3 is TGTGCCTGGAGCTCGGGATACGAGCAGTACTTC.

V usage is TRBV2 and J usage is TRBJ2-7; TRBD1 matches at 10 bases. The CDR3 extends over 16 amino acids. The J segment lost 4 bases and the V segment lost 2 bases, leaving 8 bases of the junction unmatched. Germline V lookup: CDR1 SNHLY, CDR2 FYNNEI. The DNA for the CDR3 is TGTGCCAGCAGTGAAAGGGGACAGGGGTCGAGTTACGAGCAGTACTTC. The encoded protein is CASSERGQGSSYEQYF.

This chain uses TRBV5-4 with TRBJ2-1; 9 bases align to TRBD2. Germline V gives CDR1 SGHNT, CDR2 YYREEE (reference sequence). The CDR3 runs to 17 residues. V lost 2 bases and J lost 0; bases outside the gene matches: 6. In DNA form, the CDR3 reads TGTGCCAGCAGCTTTTTTAGCGGGAGTCTCTCCTACAATGAGCAGTTCTTC. Translation gives CASSFFSGSLSYNEQFF.

The chain recombines TRBV9 with TRBJ1-1, with D unresolved. Trimming took 0 bases from V and 3 from J, leaving 3 bases between them. The CDR3 has 12 amino acids. Looked up from germline, CDR1 is SGDLS and CDR2 is YYNGEE. CDR3 sequence (DNA): TGTGCCAGCAGCGTAGGGGACACTGAAGCTTTCTTT. It translates to CASSVGDTEAFF.

This chain joins TRBV11-2 and TRBJ2-3, with 10 bases lining up with TRBD1. The V gene end was trimmed by 0 bases and the J gene end by 7 bases; junction bases not matched to a gene: 7. Germline CDR1 reads SGHAT; CDR2 reads FQNNGV. The CDR3 sequence is 16 residues long. CDR3 sequence (DNA): TGTGCCAGCAGCTTAGATATAGGGGACAGGGGCAATACGCAGTATTTT. Amino acids: CASSLDIGDRGNTQYF. Combining the CDR3 with reference TRBV11-2 and TRBJ2-3 gives the whole variable domain EAGVAQSPRYKIIEKRQSVAFWCNPISGHATLYWYQQILGQGPKLLIQFQNNGVVDDSQLPKDRFSAERLKGVDSTLKIQPAKLEDSAVYLCASSLDIGDRGNTQYFGPGTRLTVL.

The chain carries TRBV2 and TRBJ2-6; 7 positions match TRBD1. The CDR3 length is 15 residues. J lost 0 bases, V lost 5 bases, and 1 base had no gene match. Germline V gene lookup returns CDR1 SNHLY and CDR2 FYNNEI. CDR3 in DNA: TGTGCCAGCAGTTACAGGGGCTCTGGGGCCAACGTCCTGACTTTC. It codes for CASSYRGSGANVLTF.

The rearrangement uses TRBV2 and TRBJ2-1, with D maybe TRBD2 (5 bases). The CDR3 extends over 17 amino acids. Trimming stripped 7 bases from V and 12 bases from J, with 31 bases between. Germline V gives CDR1 SNHLY, CDR2 FYNNEI. CDR3 residues: CASIKIPGGAWRFGQFF. Here the CDR3 DNA reads TGTGCCAGCATTAAAATACCGGGTGGCGCGTGGAGGTTCGGGCAGTTCTTC.